This T cell receptor (beta chain) was retrieved from a study of blood T cell repertoires in COVID-19. In the study overall: Collection of acute and convalescent COVID-19 samples took place in the United States, Italy and Spain.

In the source study's methods: By means of reference gene primer amplification, nucleated cell counts were estimated. TCRdb's table, derived via immunoSEQ multiplex PCR, lists solely in-frame clones and lacks some. The V and J calls and clone size were taken over from that table, and D and trimming were inferred from the DNA. This table holds 650,000 to 800,000 clones, more than 80% found once. Germline CDR1 MNHNY, CDR2 SVGAGI (reference sequence). This CDR3 spans 15 amino acids. Deletions cut 2 bases from V and 0 bases from J, with 9 bases between. The chain carries TRBV6-6 and TRBJ2-3; no definite D call. The receptor's source is a woman under 30 with acute or convalescent COVID-19. Sequencing was carried out using peripheral blood. The DNA for the CDR3 is TGTGCCAGCAGTTACCTCAGGCCGAGCACAGATACGCAGTATTTT. The encoded protein is CASSYLRPSTDTQYF.